Listed below are T cell receptor beta chains from one sample, sequenced in a study of cytomegalovirus exposure and HLA in healthy donors. The assay was immunoSEQ multiplex PCR, and TCRdb's table has in-frame clones only and misses some. The table has around 150,000 clones, 80% to 90% seen once. The sequenced sample consisted of PBMCs. These receptors were obtained from a woman under 30 in good health and CMV-seronegative. Both conserved end residues are part of each CDR3. The D gene is left open where the match is weak. Clone size is shown for a subset of rows, as once, few, many or a class of expanded clone.

DNA | CDR3 | V | size | J | D
TGCAGCGTTGAAGAGTCCAGGGGGAGTAACTATGGCTACACCTTC | CSVEESRGSNYGYTF | TRBV29-1 | NA | TRBJ1-2 | TRBD1
TGTGCCAGCAGCTTAGGCGACGGGGGGCGAGAGGAAAAACTGTTTTTT | CASSLGDGGREEKLFF | TRBV7-9 | NA | TRBJ1-4 | NA
TGTGCCAGCAGCTTAACCGGCAGGGGTGAAGGCTACACCTTC | CASSLTGRGEGYTF | TRBV5-4 | NA | TRBJ1-2 | NA
TGCGCCAGCAGCTTGGACTCAACAGATACGCAGTATTTT | CASSLDSTDTQYF | TRBV5-1 | once | TRBJ2-3 | NA
TGTGCCAGCAGTGAATGGGTCGGGGGGGTGGATACGCAGTATTTT | CASSEWVGGVDTQYF | TRBV6-1 | NA | TRBJ2-3 | TRBD2
TGTGCCAGCTCCTATTCTGAAGCTTTCTTT | CASSYSEAFF | TRBV7-2 | NA | TRBJ1-1 | NA
TGCGCCAGCCTGAAGGGGGGGGCGCGGGGCACAGATACGCAGTATTTT | CASLKGGARGTDTQYF | TRBV4-1 | once | TRBJ2-3 | NA
TGCGCCAGCAGCTTGGGGGCTGTAGAGACCCAGTACTTC | CASSLGAVETQYF | TRBV5-1 | NA | TRBJ2-5 | NA
TGTGCCAGCAGCTTAGGGCAGGGGAAGAGGGAGCAGTACTTC | CASSLGQGKREQYF | TRBV7-9 | NA | TRBJ2-7 | NA
TGTGCCAGCAGGTCGTACCTGACCGGGACAGCTAGAAACACCATATATTTT | CASRSYLTGTARNTIYF | TRBV13 | NA | TRBJ1-3 | TRBD1
TGTGCCAGCAGAGACGGACTAGCGGGAGCGGATACGCAGTATTTT | CASRDGLAGADTQYF | TRBV27 | NA | TRBJ2-3 | TRBD2
TGTGCCAGCAGCTTTCTGAGGAACTATAATTCACCCCTCCACTTT | CASSFLRNYNSPLHF | TRBV5-5 | NA | TRBJ1-6 | NA
TGTGCCAGCAGTTTCTATCGAGGCAGGACAGGGAAAGATACGCAGTATTTT | CASSFYRGRTGKDTQYF | TRBV27 | NA | TRBJ2-3 | TRBD1
TGTGCCAGCAGTTTTTCGGCAGGGAATCCCTACGAGCAGTACTTC | CASSFSAGNPYEQYF | TRBV28 | NA | TRBJ2-7 | NA
TGTGCCAGCAGCTTGGTCGGGGGGCACTATGGCTACACCTTC | CASSLVGGHYGYTF | TRBV5-8 | NA | TRBJ1-2 | NA
TGCGCCAGCAGCTTTACAGGTTCCTACGAGCAGTACTTC | CASSFTGSYEQYF | TRBV5-1 | NA | TRBJ2-7 | NA
TGTGCCAGTACGACAGGGATGAGCACCGGGGAGCTGTTTTTT | CASTTGMSTGELFF | TRBV19 | NA | TRBJ2-2 | TRBD1
TGTGCCAGCACCTGGACAGGGGGCATAGATCAGCCCCAGCATTTT | CASTWTGGIDQPQHF | TRBV2 | NA | TRBJ1-5 | TRBD1
TGTGCCAGCTCACCAAGGACAGGGCGTAACACTGAAGCTTTCTTT | CASSPRTGRNTEAFF | TRBV18 | few | TRBJ1-1 | TRBD1
TGCGGAGCGGGACGGAACACCGGGGAGCTGTTTTTT | CGAGRNTGELFF | TRBV29-1 | NA | TRBJ2-2 | TRBD2
TGCGCCAGCAGCCCTCTGGCCGGACAGGGAGCCTACGAGCAGTACTTC | CASSPLAGQGAYEQYF | TRBV4-1 | NA | TRBJ2-7 | TRBD1
TGCGCCAGCGTAGGACCCCGGGACAGGGGCAGTGAAGCTTTCTTT | CASVGPRDRGSEAFF | TRBV5-1 | NA | TRBJ1-1 | TRBD1
TGTGCCAGCAGGACCGGGACAGTGAACACTGAAGCTTTCTTT | CASRTGTVNTEAFF | TRBV27 | NA | TRBJ1-1 | TRBD1
TGTGCCAGCAGTTACCTAGGACAGGGCACAGATACGCAGTATTTT | CASSYLGQGTDTQYF | TRBV6-5 | NA | TRBJ2-3 | TRBD1
TGTGCCTGGAGTAGTGGGACAGGGGGCGCTTGGGATGGCTACACCTTC | CAWSSGTGGAWDGYTF | TRBV30 | few | TRBJ1-2 | TRBD1
TGCGCCAGCAGCTTGGCACCGGGGGGGCCCTACGAGCAGTACTTC | CASSLAPGGPYEQYF | TRBV5-1 | NA | TRBJ2-7 | TRBD2
TGTGCTAGTGGTCCCCGCCAGGGTATGGTGAGTGGCTACACCTTC | CASGPRQGMVSGYTF | TRBV12-5 | NA | TRBJ1-2 | NA
TGTGCCAGTAGTCCCAGGACAGGGGGCCTATCATACGAGCAGTACTTC | CASSPRTGGLSYEQYF | TRBV19 | NA | TRBJ2-7 | TRBD1
TGTGCCAGCAGCTTAGTGGGGGGATCGGAGACCCAGTACTTC | CASSLVGGSETQYF | TRBV7-6 | NA | TRBJ2-5 | NA
TGCGCCAGCAGCCCAGGACAGGGGCAAAACACCGGGGAGCTGTTTTTT | CASSPGQGQNTGELFF | TRBV4-1 | NA | TRBJ2-2 | TRBD1
TGTGCCAGCACCCTACTAGCGGGGGGGGAGAATGAGCAGTTCTTC | CASTLLAGGENEQFF | TRBV27 | NA | TRBJ2-1 | TRBD2
TGCGCCAGCAGCTTGGACGGGAACTATGGCTACACCTTC | CASSLDGNYGYTF | TRBV5-1 | NA | TRBJ1-2 | NA
TGCAGTGCTAGTGCGGGGTTTGAGCAGTACTTC | CSASAGFEQYF | TRBV20-1 | NA | TRBJ2-7 | NA
TGCGCCAGCAGCTTGGCCCAGGGGAGGGACACTGAAGCTTTCTTT | CASSLAQGRDTEAFF | TRBV5-1 | NA | TRBJ1-1 | NA
TGTGCCAGCAGCCCAGTGGGAGGAGAGACCCAGTACTTC | CASSPVGGETQYF | TRBV27 | NA | TRBJ2-5 | NA
TGTGCCAGCAGCTCCCGGACTAGCGGGAGTAGAGCGTCCTACAATGAGCAGTTCTTC | CASSSRTSGSRASYNEQFF | TRBV7-2 | NA | TRBJ2-1 | TRBD2
TGTGCCAGCAGCCGGGACTATCATGAGCAGTTCTTC | CASSRDYHEQFF | TRBV7-9 | NA | TRBJ2-1 | TRBD2
TGTGCCAGCAGTAACAGGGACACCGGGGAGCTGTTTTTT | CASSNRDTGELFF | TRBV6-1 | NA | TRBJ2-2 | NA
TGTGCCAGCAGCTCAAATCCCTCGGGTAGGAATGAGCAGTTCTTC | CASSSNPSGRNEQFF | TRBV7-8 | NA | TRBJ2-1 | NA
TGTGCCACCGGACAGGGCCCCTACGAGCAGTACTTC | CATGQGPYEQYF | TRBV10-3 | NA | TRBJ2-7 | TRBD1
TGTGCCAGTAGTCAACAGGTGGTGAGCAATCAGCCCCAGCATTTT | CASSQQVVSNQPQHF | TRBV19 | NA | TRBJ1-5 | NA
TGCGCCAGCAGCTTGGGGGTCGGACAGTCCCGCAATCAGCCCCAGCATTTT | CASSLGVGQSRNQPQHF | TRBV5-1 | NA | TRBJ1-5 | NA
TGTGCCAGCAGCTCGGAACAGGGGGCAGGGGAGACCCAGTACTTC | CASSSEQGAGETQYF | TRBV5-6 | NA | TRBJ2-5 | TRBD1
TGTGCCAGCAGCTCCCGCTTTGAGGGGCCCCAGCATTTT | CASSSRFEGPQHF | TRBV5-6 | NA | TRBJ1-5 | NA
TGTGCCAGCAGCTCAGGGGTATTCGGGGAGCTGTTTTTT | CASSSGVFGELFF | TRBV9 | once | TRBJ2-2 | NA
TGTGCCAGCAGCCCCGTGTCCCCACGGGGTAGCTACACCTTC | CASSPVSPRGSYTF | TRBV6-1 | NA | TRBJ1-2 | NA
TGCGCCAGCAGCCAAGAGCAGGGGGTGTATACGCAGTATTTT | CASSQEQGVYTQYF | TRBV4-3 | NA | TRBJ2-3 | TRBD1
TGTGCCACCGAGGACAGGGTCACCTACGAGCAGTACTTC | CATEDRVTYEQYF | TRBV6-1 | NA | TRBJ2-7 | TRBD1
TGCGCCAGCAGCCAATTGACCGGGACTAGCGGAGCTACCGGGGAGCTGTTTTTT | CASSQLTGTSGATGELFF | TRBV4-3 | once | TRBJ2-2 | TRBD2
TGCGCCAGCAGCTTGGGACAGCCGAACACTGAAGCTTTCTTT | CASSLGQPNTEAFF | TRBV5-1 | NA | TRBJ1-1 | NA
TGTGCCAGCAGCCCTCAGCGGGGGGGCCGACGCACCGGGGAGCTGTTTTTT | CASSPQRGGRRTGELFF | TRBV5-6 | NA | TRBJ2-2 | TRBD2
TGCGCCAGCAGGGTTTCGGGTGTCTACGAGCAGTACTTC | CASRVSGVYEQYF | TRBV5-1 | once | TRBJ2-7 | NA
TGTGCCAGCAGTTACACCGAGCAGACACAGCCCCAGCATTTT | CASSYTEQTQPQHF | TRBV6-6 | NA | TRBJ1-5 | NA
TGTGCCAGCAGCTCGGGATCTTGGAATTCACCCCTCCACTTT | CASSSGSWNSPLHF | TRBV2 | few | TRBJ1-6 | NA
TGCGCCAGCAGCCAAGATCGCGGAAGGAACACTGAAGCTTTCTTT | CASSQDRGRNTEAFF | TRBV4-3 | NA | TRBJ1-1 | NA
TGTGCCAGCAGTTACTCCACAGGGATTGTAGGCGAAGCTTTCTTT | CASSYSTGIVGEAFF | TRBV6-5 | once | TRBJ1-1 | NA
TGTGCCAGCTGCGGCGGCACAGATACGCAGTATTTT | CASCGGTDTQYF | TRBV6-6 | NA | TRBJ2-3 | NA
TGCGCCAGCGCGCCAAGGACAGGCGAGCCCGGGGAGCTGTTTTTT | CASAPRTGEPGELFF | TRBV4-3 | NA | TRBJ2-2 | TRBD1
TGTGCCAGCTCCCCGGCACAGGCGCGCGAGCAGTACTTC | CASSPAQAREQYF | TRBV18 | NA | TRBJ2-7 | NA